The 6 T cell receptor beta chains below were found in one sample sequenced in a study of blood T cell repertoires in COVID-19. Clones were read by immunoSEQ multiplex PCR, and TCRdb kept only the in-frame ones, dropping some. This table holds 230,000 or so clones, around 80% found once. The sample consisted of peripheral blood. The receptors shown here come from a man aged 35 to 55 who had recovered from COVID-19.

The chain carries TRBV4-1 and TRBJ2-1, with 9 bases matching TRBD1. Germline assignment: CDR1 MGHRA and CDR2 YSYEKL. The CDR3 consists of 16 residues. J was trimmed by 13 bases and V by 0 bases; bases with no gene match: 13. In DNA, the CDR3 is TGCGCCAGCAGCCAAGAAAATCAGGACAGGGGAGCCCGACAGTTCTTC. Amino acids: CASSQENQDRGARQFF.

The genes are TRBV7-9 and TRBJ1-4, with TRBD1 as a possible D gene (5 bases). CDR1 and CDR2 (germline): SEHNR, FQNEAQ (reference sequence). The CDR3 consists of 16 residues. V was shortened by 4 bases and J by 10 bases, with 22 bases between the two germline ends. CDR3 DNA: TGTGCCAGCAGCTCCCGGGGGGGACCTCGAAAGGGAAAACTGTTTTTT. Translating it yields CASSSRGGPRKGKLFF. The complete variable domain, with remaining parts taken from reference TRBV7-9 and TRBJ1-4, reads DTGVSQNPRHKITKRGQNVTFRCDPISEHNRLYWYRQTLGQGPEFLTYFQNEAQLEKSRLLSDRFSAERPKGSFSTLEIQRTEQGDSAMYLCASSSRGGPRKGKLFFGSGTQLSVL.

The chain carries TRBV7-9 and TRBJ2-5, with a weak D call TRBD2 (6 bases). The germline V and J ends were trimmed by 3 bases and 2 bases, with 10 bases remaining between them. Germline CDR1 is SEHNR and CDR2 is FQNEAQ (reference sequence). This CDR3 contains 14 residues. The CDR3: CASSFMSGQETQYF. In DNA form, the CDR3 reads TGTGCCAGCAGCTTTATGAGCGGGCAAGAGACCCAGTACTTC.

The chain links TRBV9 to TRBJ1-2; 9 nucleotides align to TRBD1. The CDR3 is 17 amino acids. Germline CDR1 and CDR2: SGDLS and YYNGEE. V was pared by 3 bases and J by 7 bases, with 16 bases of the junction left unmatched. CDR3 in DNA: TGTGCCAGCAGCGGGGACAGGGCCGACCAAATTCATTCTGGCTACACCTTC. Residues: CASSGDRADQIHSGYTF.

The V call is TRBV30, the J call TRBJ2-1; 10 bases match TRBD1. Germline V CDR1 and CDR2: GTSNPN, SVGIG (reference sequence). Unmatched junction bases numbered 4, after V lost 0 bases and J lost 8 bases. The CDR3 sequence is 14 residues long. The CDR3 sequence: CAWSVRTGGDEQFF. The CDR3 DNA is TGTGCCTGGAGTGTAAGGACAGGGGGGGATGAGCAGTTCTTC.

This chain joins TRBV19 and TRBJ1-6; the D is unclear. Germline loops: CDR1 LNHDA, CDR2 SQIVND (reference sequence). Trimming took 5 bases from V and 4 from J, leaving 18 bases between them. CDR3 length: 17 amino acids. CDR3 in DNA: TGTGCCAGTAGTCCTACGGGAGTGGCCGGTTATAATTCACCCCTCCACTTT. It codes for CASSPTGVAGYNSPLHF. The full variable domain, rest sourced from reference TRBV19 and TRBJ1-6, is DGGITQSPKYLFRKEGQNVTLSCEQNLNHDAMYWYRQDPGQGLRLIYYSQIVNDFQKGDIAEGYSVSREKKESFPLTVTSAQKNPTAFYLCASSPTGVAGYNSPLHFGNGTRLTVT.